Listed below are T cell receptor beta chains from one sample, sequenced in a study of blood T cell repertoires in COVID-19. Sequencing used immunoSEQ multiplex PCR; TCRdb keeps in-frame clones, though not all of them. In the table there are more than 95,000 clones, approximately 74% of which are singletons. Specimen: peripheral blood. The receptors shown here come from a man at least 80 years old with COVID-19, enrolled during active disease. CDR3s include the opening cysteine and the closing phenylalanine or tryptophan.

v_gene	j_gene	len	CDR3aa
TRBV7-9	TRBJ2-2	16	CASSPGQGLGTGELFF
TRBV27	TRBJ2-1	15	CASSLRGQGLNEQFF
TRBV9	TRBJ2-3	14	CASSVVREPDTQYF
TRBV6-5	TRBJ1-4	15	CASGFQGTANEKLFF
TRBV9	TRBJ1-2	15	CASSVEGRGDYGYTF
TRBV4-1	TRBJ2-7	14	CASSHRTAPGEQYF
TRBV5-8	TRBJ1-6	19	CASSLIRGGQTYYNSPLHF
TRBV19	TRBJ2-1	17	CASSRDRFRERYNEQFF
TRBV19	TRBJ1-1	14	CASREQGWNTEAFF
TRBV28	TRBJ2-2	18	CASSYPGLAGVDTGELFF
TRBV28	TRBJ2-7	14	CASSRHRGGYEQYF
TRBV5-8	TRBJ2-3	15	CASSLLSNRRDTQYF
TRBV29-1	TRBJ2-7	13	CSVEGMGGYEQYF
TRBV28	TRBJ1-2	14	CASSLSGVNYGYTF
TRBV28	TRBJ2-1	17	CASSLPPTSGRRNEQFF
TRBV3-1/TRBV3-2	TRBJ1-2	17	CASSQRVPGQGSYGYTF
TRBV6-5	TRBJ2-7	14	CASRGDRAAYEQYF
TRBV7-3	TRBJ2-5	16	CASSPLGSGSGETQYF